This TCR beta chain was recovered during a study of a mutant IDH1 vaccine in newly diagnosed glioma. Study summary: Patients got their first vaccination 4-6 weeks after radiotherapy alone, or with temozolomide cycles. Earlier therapy was either radiotherapy, temozolomide, or both, and most got both.

With respect to this clone: Its target is not known. Because it lacks the conserved phenylalanine or tryptophan at the end, this CDR3 is likely a read error. The limits of the CDR3 on the DNA are not certain, so only TCRdb's listed CDR3 is given.

The data were produced by immunoSEQ multiplex PCR, yet TCRdb's version contains in-frame clones alone and is incomplete. The sample has about 23,000 clones; around 82% are singletons. Time point reported: week 47, end of study. Topical imiquimod was applied with each vaccine dose, which held 300 ug of mutant IDH1 20-mer peptide. The V gene's germline CDR1 is MGHDK and CDR2 SYGVNS. A total of 9 residues make up the CDR3, ends included. Sequences were derived from PBMCs, sampled from a glioma patient whose treatment included an IDH1 peptide vaccine. The clonotype was recovered from a man aged 40-55 years with glioma. This chain links TRBV25-1 with TRBJ1-2; TRBD1, the table's D call, lacks a check against the DNA. CDR3: CASSARHAL.